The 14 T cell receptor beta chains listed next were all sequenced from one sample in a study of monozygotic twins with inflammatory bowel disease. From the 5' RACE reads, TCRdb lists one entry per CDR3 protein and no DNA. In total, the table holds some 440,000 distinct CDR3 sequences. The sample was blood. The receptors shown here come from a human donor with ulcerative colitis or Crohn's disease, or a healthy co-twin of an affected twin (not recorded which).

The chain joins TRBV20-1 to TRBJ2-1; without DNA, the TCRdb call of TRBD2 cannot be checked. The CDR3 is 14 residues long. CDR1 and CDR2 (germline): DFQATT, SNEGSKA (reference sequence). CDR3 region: CSQTSGSIYNEQFF.

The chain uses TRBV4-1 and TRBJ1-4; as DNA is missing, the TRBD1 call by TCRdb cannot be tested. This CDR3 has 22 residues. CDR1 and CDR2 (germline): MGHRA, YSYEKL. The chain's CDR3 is CASSQESPAGGLVDATNEKLFF.

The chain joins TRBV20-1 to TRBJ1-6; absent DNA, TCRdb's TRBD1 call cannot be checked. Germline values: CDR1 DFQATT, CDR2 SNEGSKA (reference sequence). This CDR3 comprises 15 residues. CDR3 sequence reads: CSATNGERINSPLHF.

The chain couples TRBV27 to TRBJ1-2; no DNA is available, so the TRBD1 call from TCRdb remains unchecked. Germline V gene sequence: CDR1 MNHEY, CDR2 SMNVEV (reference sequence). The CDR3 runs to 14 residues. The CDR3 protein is CASSLVAGKDGYTF.

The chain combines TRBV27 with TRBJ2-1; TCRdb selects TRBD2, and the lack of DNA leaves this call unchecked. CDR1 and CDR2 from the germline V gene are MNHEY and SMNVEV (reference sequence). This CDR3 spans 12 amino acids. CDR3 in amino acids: CATSGDYNEQFF.

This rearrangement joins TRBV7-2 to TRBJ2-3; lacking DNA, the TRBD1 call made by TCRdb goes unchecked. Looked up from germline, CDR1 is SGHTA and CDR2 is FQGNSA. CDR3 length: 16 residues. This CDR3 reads CASSLVAMGGRDTQYF. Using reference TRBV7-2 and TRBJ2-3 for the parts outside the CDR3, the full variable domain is GAGVSQSPSNKVTEKGKDVELRCDPISGHTALYWYRQSLGQGLEFLIYFQGNSAPDKSGLPSDRFSAERTGGSVSTLTIQRTQQEDSAVYLCASSLVAMGGRDTQYFGPGTRLTVL.

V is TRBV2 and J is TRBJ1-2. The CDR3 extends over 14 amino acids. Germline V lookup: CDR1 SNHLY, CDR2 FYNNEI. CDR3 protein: CASSTRESNYGYTF.

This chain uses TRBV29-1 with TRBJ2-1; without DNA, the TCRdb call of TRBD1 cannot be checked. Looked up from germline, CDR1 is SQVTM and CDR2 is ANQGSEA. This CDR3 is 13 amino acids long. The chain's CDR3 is CSARPPAGNEQFF.

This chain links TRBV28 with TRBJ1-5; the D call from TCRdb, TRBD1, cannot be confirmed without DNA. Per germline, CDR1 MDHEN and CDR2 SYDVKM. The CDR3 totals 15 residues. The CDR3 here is CASSRPPTGSQPQHF.

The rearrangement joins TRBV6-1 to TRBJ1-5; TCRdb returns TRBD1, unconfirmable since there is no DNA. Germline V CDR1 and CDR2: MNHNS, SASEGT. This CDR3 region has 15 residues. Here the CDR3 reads CASSDRDLSNQPQHF.

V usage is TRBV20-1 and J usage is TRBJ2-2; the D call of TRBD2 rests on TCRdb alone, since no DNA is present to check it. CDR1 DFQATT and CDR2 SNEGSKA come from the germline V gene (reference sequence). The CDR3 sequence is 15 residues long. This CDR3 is CSARGALVVSGELFF.

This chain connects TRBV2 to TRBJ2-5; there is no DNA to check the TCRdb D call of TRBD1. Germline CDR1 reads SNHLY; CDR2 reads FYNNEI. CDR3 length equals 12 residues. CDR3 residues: CASSAGGETQYF.

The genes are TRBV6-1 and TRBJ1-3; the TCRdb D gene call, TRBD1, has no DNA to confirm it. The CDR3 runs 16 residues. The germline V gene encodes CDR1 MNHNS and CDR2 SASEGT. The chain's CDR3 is CANGGTGKRHGNTIYF.

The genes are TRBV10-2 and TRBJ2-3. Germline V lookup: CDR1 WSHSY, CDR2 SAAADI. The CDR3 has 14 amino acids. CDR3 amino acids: CASSESLSTDTQYF.